The clone carrying this T cell receptor (beta chain) came up once. The study drew participants aged about 18 to 89 years from some 24 US areas. Membership in each cohort depended on participant-reported clinical history. Two negative PCRs, clearance, or symptom resolution were required of recovered Cohort 3 donors. The CDR3 is 12 residues long. Trimming removed 4 bases from V and 10 bases from J, with 8 bases in between. Germline loops: CDR1 LGHDT, CDR2 YNNKEL (reference sequence). The assay was immunoSEQ multiplex PCR, and TCRdb's table has in-frame clones only and misses some. The data contain 200,000 or so clones, 80% to 85% of them singletons. This entry is derived from a study of blood T cell repertoires in COVID-19.

The clonotype was recovered from a man between 35 and 55 years old who had recovered from COVID-19. Sequencing was performed on PBMCs or T cells enriched from blood (not recorded which). The chain carries TRBV3-1 (or the pseudogene TRBV3-2) and TRBJ1-6; the D is unclear. CDR3 bases: TGTGCCAGCAGCCGAGGGAACTCACCCCTCCACTTT. This translates into CASSRGNSPLHF.